The source of this TCR beta chain is a study of blood T cell repertoires in COVID-19. About the research overall: Sample material is recorded as cDNA or gDNA derived from T cells, B-cell-depleted T cells, or PBMCs.

TCRdb's copy holds only in-frame clones and misses some; the assay was immunoSEQ multiplex PCR. Of 300,000 to 350,000 clones listed, around 90% are singletons. Germline CDR1 SGHVS, CDR2 FQNEAQ. The CDR3 consists of 17 residues. The V and J ends lost 11 bases and 0 bases respectively, with 22 bases between them. Recruits, aged roughly 18 to 100 years, lived in 20 to 30 US areas. Sequences were obtained from PBMCs or T cells enriched from blood (not recorded which). The genes are TRBV7-8 and TRBJ2-2; D possibly corresponds to TRBD1 (6 bases). The clonotype comes from a man aged 25-45 years who had recovered from COVID-19. The CDR3 loop reads CAASGVPGTTNTGELFF. The CDR3 coding sequence is TGTGCCGCGTCAGGGGTCCCGGGGACGACGAACACCGGGGAGCTGTTTTTT. The full variable domain, rest sourced from reference TRBV7-8 and TRBJ2-2, is GAGVSQSPRYKVAKRGQDVALRCDPISGHVSLFWYQQALGQGPEFLTYFQNEAQLDKSGLPSDRFFAERPEGSVSTLKIQRTQQEDSAVYLCAASGVPGTTNTGELFFGEGSRLTVL.